The clone carrying this TCR beta chain was picked up many times. No antigen is known for it. Authors' data handling: A distant-metastasis classifier for papillary thyroid cancer was built using CDR3 differences across clinicopathological groups. TCRdb used MiXCR to call clones anew from the PCR reads. It is TCRdb's table, rather than the study itself, that gives the V and J calls and clone size. Among 20,000 to 25,000 clones listed, approximately 14% were seen once. The data originate from a study of metastatic and nonmetastatic thyroid tumors. Study outcomes and limitations: Reportedly, malignant thyroid tumors had significantly higher TCR beta diversity than benign nodules, in blood and tumor.

No patient had received any treatment before thyroid surgery. Germline V gene sequence: CDR1 SGHRS, CDR2 YFSETQ. V dropped 6 bases and J dropped 7 bases, with 19 bases sitting between them. CDR3 length: 14 residues. The chain uses TRBV5-1 and TRBJ1-1; possibly TRBD1 for D (6 bases). Sequencing was done on a sample of tumor tissue. This TCR was sampled from a female donor with papillary thyroid cancer or a benign thyroid nodule (not recorded which). Some clones in this sample may be carry-over from other donors' samples. CDR3 region: CASTVGGAEVEAFF. In DNA form, the CDR3 reads TGCGCCAGCACCGTCGGGGGCGCTGAGGTTGAAGCTTTCTTT.